The rows below give T cell receptor beta chains drawn from one sample of a study of monozygotic twins with inflammatory bowel disease. TCRdb reprocessed the 5' RACE reads and keeps a single row for each CDR3 protein, giving no DNA. The sample is made up of about 160,000 distinct CDR3 sequences, and the top ten hold 2% to 2.5% of it. The specimen was blood. These receptors came from a human donor with ulcerative colitis or Crohn's disease, or a healthy co-twin of an affected twin (not recorded which). Each CDR3 is given with its conserved first and last residue. The order of the fields is V gene, J gene, CDR3 protein.

TRBV5-6	TRBJ1-5	CASSAGQGADQPQHF
TRBV2	TRBJ2-3	CARAPNPGQGEDTQYF
TRBV5-6	TRBJ2-3	CASAETYTDTQYF
TRBV29-1	TRBJ2-3	CSVQGEAEGGDTQYF
TRBV12-3/TRBV12-4	TRBJ2-5	CASSTGLYETQYF
TRBV12-3/TRBV12-4	TRBJ2-3	CASSFRQGTDTQYF
TRBV7-6	TRBJ1-5	CASSRTGGQPQHF
TRBV7-9	TRBJ1-2	CASSPREGGYTF
TRBV20-1	TRBJ2-3	CSAPNPTSGTDTQYF
TRBV18	TRBJ2-1	CASSPQAGQPPEQFF
TRBV5-1	TRBJ2-1	CASSIRSSGNGSPNEQFF
TRBV5-1	TRBJ1-1	CASRAGDGLAEAFF
TRBV7-2	TRBJ2-1	CASTPIGVGPVRNEQFF
TRBV27	TRBJ2-2	CASSSFSGTSGRNTGELFF
TRBV9	TRBJ2-7	CASSTSGLGGQYEQYF
TRBV6-6	TRBJ2-7	CASRGTWYEQYF
TRBV20-1	TRBJ2-3	CSATWTSGTDTQYF
TRBV28	TRBJ2-7	CASTPLAGEGDEQYF
TRBV27	TRBJ2-7	CASSYSSSYEQYF
TRBV15	TRBJ2-1	CATSPRNSGEQFF
TRBV11-3	TRBJ2-1	CASSLGRWGHTSYNEQFF
TRBV11-3	TRBJ1-3	CASSSDGPENTIYF
TRBV28	TRBJ1-5	CASKEGQGNQPQHF
TRBV7-9	TRBJ2-3	CASSWTSLGDTQYF
TRBV15	TRBJ1-5	CATSRDPVPLDQPQHF
TRBV10-3	TRBJ2-7	CAISGDRGLTIYEQYF
TRBV18	TRBJ1-1	CASSPAGADTEAFF
TRBV5-6	TRBJ1-3	CASSLKPEPGNTIYF
TRBV18	TRBJ2-1	CASSREQAGVGYEQFF
TRBV3-1	TRBJ2-2	CASSLGTYGGELFF
TRBV5-1	TRBJ1-5	CASSLGVADSNQPQHF
TRBV20-1	TRBJ2-7	CSARGGTYYEQYF
TRBV6-2/TRBV6-3	TRBJ2-1	CASTVSSYNEQFF
TRBV6-6	TRBJ2-7	CASSRDILYEQYF
TRBV29-1	TRBJ2-3	CSVEDRSRTDTQYF
TRBV5-1	TRBJ1-4	CASSLGTVHQNEKLFF
TRBV18	TRBJ2-1	CASSAQQGAQFQQFF
TRBV28	TRBJ1-2	CASSLSSWGMGGYTF
TRBV4-1	TRBJ2-7	CASSHLAGQVYEQYF
TRBV28	TRBJ2-1	CASSLMAGGYYNEQFF
TRBV4-2	TRBJ2-3	CASSQGGERLSTDTQYF
TRBV7-2	TRBJ1-6	CASSLGYRSYNSPLHF
TRBV19	TRBJ1-5	CASSRDAQNPPNQPQHF
TRBV19	TRBJ1-5	CATLDRDNQPQHF
TRBV4-3	TRBJ2-7	CASSQDPGGRWGYEQYF
TRBV11-1	TRBJ2-6	CASSRDSPGANVLTF
TRBV12-3/TRBV12-4	TRBJ2-5	CASSFPGSGKETQYF
TRBV4-1	TRBJ2-1	CASSPTPLAGGPNEQFF
TRBV7-2	TRBJ1-1	CASSLVPALNTEAFF
TRBV7-2	TRBJ1-4	CASSQGGGNEKLFF
TRBV2	TRBJ2-7	CASSLTGQGVEQYF
TRBV27	TRBJ2-7	CASSQTSTDEQYF
TRBV12-3/TRBV12-4	TRBJ1-4	CASSLNSYEKLFF